One and the same sample provided the 10 T cell receptor beta chains below, sequenced in a study of vaccination effects on CD4 cells after COVID-19. Culture proceeded for 10 days, and CD4+ T cells were then isolated. For these receptors, no antigen is known. Here immunoSEQ multiplex PCR was the method, and the copy in TCRdb shows in-frame clones only, minus some. The table lists tens of thousands of clones, more than 55% of them singletons. Sample: CD4+ T cells from PBMCs cultured without peptide, taken before COVID-19 vaccination. The receptor set was obtained from a human donor who received a COVID-19 vaccine.

The V call is TRBV14, the J call TRBJ1-1, with 9 bases that match TRBD1. The J segment lost 4 bases and the V segment lost 3 bases, leaving 15 bases of the junction unmatched. The V gene's germline CDR1 is SGHDN and CDR2 FVKESK. There are 18 residues in the CDR3. In DNA, the CDR3 is TGTGCCAGCAGCCATGCTGTAGGACAGGGGTCAACGGGCACTGAAGCTTTCTTT. It translates to CASSHAVGQGSTGTEAFF. The complete variable domain, with remaining parts taken from reference TRBV14 and TRBJ1-1, reads EAGVTQFPSHSVIEKGQTVTLRCDPISGHDNLYWYRRVMGKEIKFLLHFVKESKQDESGMPNNRFLAERTGGTYSTLKVQPAELEDSGVYFCASSHAVGQGSTGTEAFFGQGTRLTVV.

This clone was counted a single time. This chain uses TRBV18 with TRBJ2-7; unclear D gene. CDR3 length equals 13 residues. V lost 0 bases and J lost 6, with 9 bases in between. Looked up from germline, CDR1 is KGHSH and CDR2 is LQKENI. CDR3 DNA sequence: TGTGCCAGCTCACCACCAGGGAACTCCGAGCAGTACTTC. Protein product: CASSPPGNSEQYF. Together with reference TRBV18 and TRBJ2-7, the CDR3 gives the full variable domain: NAGVMQNPRHLVRRRGQEARLRCSPMKGHSHVYWYRQLPEEGLKFMVYLQKENIIDESGMPKERFSAEFPKEGPSILRIQQVVRGDSAAYFCASSPPGNSEQYFGPGTRLTVT.

CDR3 in DNA: TGTGCCAGCAACCGACGACTGGGAAGAGAGGAGACCCAGTACTTC. It encodes CASNRRLGREETQYF. The rearrangement uses TRBV9 and TRBJ2-5, with D hard to call. The germline CDR1 and CDR2 sequences are SGDLS and YYNGEE. V gave up 6 bases and J gave up 5 bases, with 20 bases separating them. This CDR3 region has 15 residues. Complete variable domain (other parts from reference TRBV9 and TRBJ2-5): DSGVTQTPKHLITATGQRVTLRCSPRSGDLSVYWYQQSLDQGLQFLIQYYNGEERAKGNILERFSAQQFPDLHSELNLSSLELGDSALYFCASNRRLGREETQYFGPGTRLLVL.

The rearrangement joins TRBV19 to TRBJ2-5, with D perhaps TRBD1 (6 bases). CDR1 and CDR2 from the germline V gene are LNHDA and SQIVND (reference sequence). The ends were cut back, 5 bases at V and 2 bases at J, with 12 bases in the middle. This CDR3 region has 14 residues. CDR3 region: CASSWTDPQETQYF. CDR3 in DNA: TGTGCCAGTAGTTGGACAGACCCTCAAGAGACCCAGTACTTC.

CDR3 region: CASSSGGRDTGELFF. The CDR3 bases are TGTGCCAGCAGTTCCGGTGGGAGGGACACCGGGGAGCTGTTTTTT. The chain has TRBV6-2 or TRBV6-3 and TRBJ2-2, with 7 nucleotides matching TRBD2. The CDR3 runs 15 residues. CDR1 is MNHEY, CDR2 SVGEGT, per germline. The V gene end was trimmed by 4 bases and the J gene end by 3 bases; junction bases not matched to a gene: 5.

The gene calls are TRBV7-6 and TRBJ1-2, with TRBD1 matching over 7 bases. CDR1 and CDR2 from the germline V gene are SGHVS and FNYEAQ. The CDR3 has 15 amino acids. The V and J ends lost 3 bases and 4 bases, in that order; junction bases with no gene match: 8. CDR3 sequence reads: CASSLGMGQSYGYTF. The DNA for the CDR3 is TGTGCCAGCAGCTTGGGAATGGGACAGAGCTATGGCTACACCTTC.

The rearrangement joins TRBV6-5 to TRBJ1-5; D is possibly TRBD1 (6 bases). V was shortened by 8 bases and J by 6 bases, with 14 bases between the two germline ends. CDR1 and CDR2 from the germline V gene are MNHEY and SVGAGI. The CDR3 runs to 13 residues. The CDR3 bases are TGTGCCAGCCAACAGGGCTCAGTTCAGCCCCAGCATTTT. Amino acids: CASQQGSVQPQHF.

The V gene is TRBV19, the J gene TRBJ1-5; 9 nucleotides match TRBD1. Trimming removed 3 bases from V and 6 bases from J; junction bases left unmatched: 3. CDR3 length: 14 amino acids. Germline assignment: CDR1 LNHDA and CDR2 SQIVND (reference sequence). CDR3: CASSITGGFQPQHF. The CDR3 nucleotides read TGTGCCAGTAGTATTACAGGGGGCTTTCAGCCCCAGCATTTT. Full variable domain (outside the CDR3, taken from reference TRBV19 and TRBJ1-5): DGGITQSPKYLFRKEGQNVTLSCEQNLNHDAMYWYRQDPGQGLRLIYYSQIVNDFQKGDIAEGYSVSREKKESFPLTVTSAQKNPTAFYLCASSITGGFQPQHFGDGTRLSIL.

The rearrangement joins TRBV3-1 (or the pseudogene TRBV3-2) to TRBJ2-1, with 8 bases lining up with TRBD2. The CDR3 is 16 amino acids. V lost 2 bases to trimming and J lost 8 bases; unmatched junction nucleotides: 11. CDR1 is LGHDT and CDR2 is YNNKEL in the germline V gene (reference sequence). The CDR3 sequence: CASSQPGTSLSHEQFF. The CDR3, as DNA: TGTGCCAGCAGCCAACCCGGGACTAGTCTTAGTCATGAGCAGTTCTTC.

The V call is TRBV29-1, the J call TRBJ2-3, with D possibly TRBD1 on 5 matching bases. The CDR3 has 13 amino acids. Trimming took 4 bases from V and 1 from J, leaving 9 bases between them. Germline V gene sequence: CDR1 SQVTM, CDR2 ANQGSEA. The CDR3 DNA follows: TGCAGCGTTGTCGCACAGGGCACAGATACGCAGTATTTT. Translated: CSVVAQGTDTQYF.